This entry lists 29 T cell receptor beta chains sequenced from one sample in a study of T cells in tuberculosis. Using immunoSEQ multiplex PCR, the repertoire was profiled, and TCRdb retains in-frame clones only, with some absent. The table records about 54,000 clones, roughly 90% of them present only once. Sorting used thawed, overnight-rested PBMC stained with anti-CD3, a viability dye and GMM-loaded CD1B tetramer. The lipid loaded on the CD1B tetramers was C32 glucose monomycolate from Rhodococcus equi. Sample: CD1b-GMM tetramer-negative cells sorted from PBMCs. The receptors were gathered from an adult woman with latent tuberculosis.

This chain joins TRBV25-1 and TRBJ2-1; no clear D. This CDR3 region has 12 residues. Germline V gene data show CDR1 as MGHDK and CDR2 as SYGVNS. Trimming left V 1 base short and J 6 bases short, with 4 bases between. As DNA, the CDR3 is TGTGCCAGCAGTGAATCCAGCAATGAGCAGTTCTTC. This sequence encodes CASSESSNEQFF.

V gene TRBV19 combines with J gene TRBJ2-1; TRBD2 might be the D (6 bases). The CDR3 loop spans 16 amino acids. Germline V gene sequence: CDR1 LNHDA, CDR2 SQIVND (reference sequence). Between the trimmed V and J ends, which lost 1 base and 2 bases, there was a span of 12 bases. Here the CDR3 DNA reads TGTGCCAGTAGTATAGGGCGCGGGATTACCTACAATGAGCAGTTCTTC. Translated, it gives CASSIGRGITYNEQFF.

This chain uses TRBV5-4 with TRBJ2-7; 9 bases are shared with TRBD1. V gave up 0 bases and J gave up 3 bases; unmatched junction bases: 4. Germline V gene sequence: CDR1 SGHNT, CDR2 YYREEE (reference sequence). The CDR3 is 15 amino acids. The CDR3 DNA reads TGTGCCAGCAGCTTGGATCACAGGGGGCACTACGAGCAGTACTTC. This codes for CASSLDHRGHYEQYF.

J is TRBJ1-1 and V is TRBV15; D unresolved. Germline CDR1 LNHNV, CDR2 YYDKDF (reference sequence). V lost 0 bases and J lost 1, with 12 bases in between. The CDR3 contains 16 residues. The CDR3 coding sequence is TGTGCCACCAGCAGAGATCTCCCGCACGGGAACACTGAAGCTTTCTTT. This codes for CATSRDLPHGNTEAFF.

The J gene is TRBJ1-3, the V gene TRBV7-2; 7 bases are a match to TRBD1. The CDR3 runs 16 residues. Germline CDR1 is SGHTA and CDR2 is FQGNSA. With V trimmed by 6 bases and J by 0 bases, 8 bases remained unmatched. CDR3 bases: TGTGCCAGCAGAATAGGGGGCCCCAGCTCTGGAAACACCATATATTTT. Its protein is CASRIGGPSSGNTIYF.

The chain combines TRBV19 with TRBJ2-7, with a possible D match to TRBD1 (6 bases). The CDR3 totals 14 residues. Trimming took 5 bases from V and 3 from J, leaving 14 bases between them. Germline V gene sequence: CDR1 LNHDA, CDR2 SQIVND (reference sequence). DNA for the CDR3: TGTGCCAGTAGTCCTCGACCGGGACACTACGAGCAGTACTTC. It encodes CASSPRPGHYEQYF.

The V gene is TRBV5-1, the J gene TRBJ1-4; no firm D call. The CDR3 consists of 14 residues. Trimming left V 7 bases short and J 7 bases short, with 17 bases between. Germline values: CDR1 SGHRS, CDR2 YFSETQ. This chain's CDR3 is CASGVGGSSEKLFF. The CDR3 nucleotides are TGCGCCAGCGGTGTCGGAGGGTCAAGTGAAAAACTGTTTTTT.

This clone was observed a few times. The chain is built from TRBV7-6 and TRBJ2-7; D is possibly TRBD1 (6 bases). Trimming cost V 5 bases and J 3 bases, with 8 bases left between them. CDR3 size: 12 residues. Germline V gene lookup returns CDR1 SGHVS and CDR2 FNYEAQ. The CDR3: CASSLQGYEQYF. CDR3 DNA sequence: TGTGCCAGCAGCCTACAGGGCTACGAGCAGTACTTC.

This sequence joins TRBV27 and TRBJ2-1; TRBD2 agrees at 11 bases. Germline values: CDR1 MNHEY, CDR2 SMNVEV (reference sequence). This CDR3 has 15 residues. The junction had 12 bases not matched to a gene; V was cut back by 10 bases and J by 7 bases. In nucleotides, the CDR3 is TGTGCCATCCTCACCGGGACTAGCGGCCCGAATGAGCAGTTCTTC. Translation gives CAILTGTSGPNEQFF.

The V and J genes are TRBV15 and TRBJ1-2; a possible D gene is TRBD1 (6 bases). This CDR3 comprises 16 residues. Deletions cut 0 bases from V and 7 bases from J, with 18 bases between. Germline CDR1 LNHNV, CDR2 YYDKDF (reference sequence). The CDR3 protein is CATSRDRDQGTRGYTF. The CDR3 nucleotides are TGTGCCACCAGCAGAGATAGGGACCAGGGGACGCGTGGCTACACCTTC.

The chain employs TRBV7-8 and TRBJ2-1; TRBD2 matches 11 bases. CDR3 length: 19 residues. The germline gives CDR1 SGHVS, CDR2 FQNEAQ. V dropped 5 bases and J dropped 0; count of bases not matched to a gene: 12. CDR3 in amino acids: CASSVTGTSGLSSYNEQFF. CDR3 bases: TGTGCCAGCAGCGTAACCGGGACTAGCGGACTGAGCTCCTACAATGAGCAGTTCTTC.

The rearrangement uses TRBV9 and TRBJ1-2, with D perhaps TRBD1 (6 bases). This CDR3 has 13 residues. V lost 3 bases, J lost 4 bases, and 10 bases lay in between. CDR1 is SGDLS and CDR2 is YYNGEE in the germline V gene. CDR3 amino acids: CASSAWDTYGYTF. Here the CDR3 DNA reads TGTGCCAGCAGCGCCTGGGACACCTATGGCTACACCTTC.

Comments on this clone: An end of the junction does not agree with germline; a read error may underlie this. The V call is TRBV7-7, the J call TRBJ2-5; TRBD2 might be the D (5 bases). This CDR3 is 12 amino acids long. The germline gives CDR1 SSHAT, CDR2 FNYEAQ (reference sequence). Written as DNA, the CDR3 is TGTGCTAGCAGCCCAGGACGGAGCGGCCTTTACTTC. It yields the protein CASSPGRSGLYF.

The chain joins TRBV9 to TRBJ2-1; 7 nucleotides match TRBD2. This CDR3 is built from 15 residues. With V trimmed by 0 bases and J by 5 bases, 5 bases remained unmatched. Germline V lookup: CDR1 SGDLS, CDR2 YYNGEE. The CDR3 loop reads CASSVVPSGNNEQFF. The CDR3 nucleotides read TGTGCCAGCAGCGTAGTTCCTAGCGGTAACAATGAGCAGTTCTTC.

The rearrangement joins TRBV19 to TRBJ1-2, with D maybe TRBD1 (5 bases). Looked up from germline, CDR1 is LNHDA and CDR2 is SQIVND (reference sequence). The CDR3 is 15 amino acids. Trimming took off 4 bases at V and 8 bases at J, with 20 bases between the two ends. CDR3 in amino acids: CASSSPSRAGTGYTF. The DNA of the CDR3 is TGTGCCAGTAGTAGCCCTAGCCGGGCGGGGACCGGCTACACCTTC.

The rearrangement joins TRBV19 to TRBJ1-2, with 11 bases lining up with TRBD1. The germline gives CDR1 LNHDA, CDR2 SQIVND (reference sequence). V dropped 5 bases and J dropped 5; count of bases not matched to a gene: 16. The CDR3 contains 18 residues. The DNA for the CDR3 is TGTGCCAGTAGTCCCTCCGGGACAGGGGGTGCCGTGGGGTATGGCTACACCTTC. This sequence encodes CASSPSGTGGAVGYGYTF. The variable domain in full, completed from reference TRBV19 and TRBJ1-2, reads DGGITQSPKYLFRKEGQNVTLSCEQNLNHDAMYWYRQDPGQGLRLIYYSQIVNDFQKGDIAEGYSVSREKKESFPLTVTSAQKNPTAFYLCASSPSGTGGAVGYGYTFGSGTRLTVV.

The chain employs TRBV7-9 and TRBJ1-1, with 8 bases lining up with TRBD1. V shed 5 bases and J 0 bases; nucleotides not matched to a gene: 5. Germline V gene sequence: CDR1 SEHNR, CDR2 FQNEAQ (reference sequence). The CDR3 has 15 residues. CDR3: CASSPQGGVNTEAFF. The DNA for the CDR3 is TGTGCCAGCAGCCCACAGGGGGGGGTGAACACTGAAGCTTTCTTT.

V is TRBV9 and J is TRBJ2-2, with 8 positions matching TRBD2. V dropped 0 bases and J dropped 4; count of bases not matched to a gene: 5. Germline CDR1 and CDR2: SGDLS and YYNGEE. The CDR3 is 16 amino acids. The CDR3 reads CASSVGGLAVTGELFF. The CDR3 nucleotides read TGTGCCAGCAGCGTAGGAGGACTAGCCGTCACCGGGGAGCTGTTTTTT.

In nucleotides, the CDR3 is TGTGCCAGCAGCTTAGACTACAGGGGCTATGGCTACACCTTC. Translating gives CASSLDYRGYGYTF. V usage is TRBV11-3 and J usage is TRBJ1-2; 7 bases map to TRBD1. The CDR3 runs 14 residues. J lost 4 bases, V lost 0 bases, and 2 bases had no gene match. Germline lookup yields CDR1 SGHNT and CDR2 YENEEA.

V is TRBV4-1 and J is TRBJ1-6; perhaps TRBD1 as D (5 bases). The germline CDR1 and CDR2 sequences are MGHRA and YSYEKL. Trimming took 4 bases from V and 11 from J, leaving 21 bases between them. This CDR3 comprises 16 residues. CDR3 bases: TGCGCCAGCAGCCCCTCTCCTACCTCAGGGCGGACACCCCTCCACTTT. Translation: CASSPSPTSGRTPLHF.

About this clone itself: A read error may account for a junction end that differs from germline. This sample includes further DNA sequences coding for the same CDR3. This rearrangement joins TRBV14 to TRBJ2-1; TRBD2 aligns across 12 bases. In germline, CDR1 is SGHDN, CDR2 FVKESK. The CDR3 length is 13 residues. The chain's CDR3 is CASSQLAGGEQFF. CDR3 nucleotide sequence: TGCGCCAGCAGCCAACTAGCGGGAGGTGAGCAGTTCTTC.

The chain links TRBV4-2 to TRBJ2-1; D call uncertain. Trimming pared 0 bases from V and 0 bases from J, leaving 15 bases between. The germline CDR1 and CDR2 sequences are LGHNA and YNFKEQ. The CDR3 is 18 amino acids. The CDR3 protein is CASSQDGLKRNSYNEQFF. The DNA for the CDR3 is TGTGCCAGCAGCCAAGACGGCTTGAAGCGTAACTCCTACAATGAGCAGTTCTTC.

The chain uses TRBV4-3 and TRBJ2-1, with 10 positions matching TRBD2. V lost 0 bases, J lost 7 bases, and 15 bases stayed unmatched. Germline V lookup: CDR1 LGHNA, CDR2 YSLEER. This CDR3 has 19 residues. The CDR3, as DNA: TGCGCCAGCAGCCAAGATTGGACTTCTGAGCGGGAGGGCGTGAATGAGCAGTTCTTC. It codes for CASSQDWTSEREGVNEQFF.

The rearrangement uses TRBV7-2 and TRBJ2-7; TRBD1 agrees at 7 bases. The ends lost 4 bases at V and 3 bases at J; junction bases unmatched: 3. This CDR3 spans 13 amino acids. Germline CDR1 reads SGHTA; CDR2 reads FQGNSA. This CDR3 is CASSSSGGYEQYF. CDR3 in DNA: TGTGCCAGCAGCTCATCAGGGGGCTACGAGCAGTACTTC.

The V call is TRBV29-1, the J call TRBJ2-1; D might be TRBD1 (5 bases). The germline gives CDR1 SQVTM, CDR2 ANQGSEA. The CDR3 has 14 residues. The V end was cut by 4 bases, the J end by 4 bases, with 14 bases between. The CDR3 DNA reads as TGCAGCGTTGCCCGCACCGACAGTTACAATGAGCAGTTCTTC. Translated, it gives CSVARTDSYNEQFF.

The genes are TRBV18 and TRBJ2-5, with TRBD1 matching 9 bases. With V trimmed by 1 base and J by 2 bases, 2 bases remained unmatched. Germline CDR1 and CDR2: KGHSH and LQKENI. The CDR3 spans 15 residues. DNA for the CDR3: TGTGCCAGCTCACCACGGACAGGGGTTCAAGAGACCCAGTACTTC. Encoded protein: CASSPRTGVQETQYF.

The gene calls are TRBV27 and TRBJ2-3; D unresolved. Between the trimmed V and J ends, which lost 4 bases and 2 bases, there was a span of 10 bases. The CDR3 loop spans 14 amino acids. Germline V gene data show CDR1 as MNHEY and CDR2 as SMNVEV (reference sequence). Here the CDR3 reads CASSSPSHTDTQYF. The CDR3 DNA is TGTGCCAGCAGTTCGCCCAGTCACACAGATACGCAGTATTTT.

The chain is built from TRBV5-1 and TRBJ1-4; 12 bases map to TRBD1. Looked up from germline, CDR1 is SGHRS and CDR2 is YFSETQ. The CDR3 is 19 amino acids. V dropped 0 bases and J dropped 3; count of bases not matched to a gene: 9. The CDR3 coding sequence is TGCGCCAGCAGCTTGGTCCCGACCGGGACAGGGGGCTCTAATGAAAAACTGTTTTTT. Its translation: CASSLVPTGTGGSNEKLFF.

In nucleotides, the CDR3 is TGTGCCAGCAGCCCCGGGACTAGCCCCAACACCGGGGAGCTGTTTTTT. It encodes CASSPGTSPNTGELFF. J is TRBJ2-2 and V is TRBV11-3, with 9 bases aligning to TRBD2. The CDR3 is 16 amino acids. The trim removed 5 bases at V and 2 bases at J, leaving 6 bases unmatched. Germline loops: CDR1 SGHNT, CDR2 YENEEA.